A selection of T cell receptor beta chains follows, all from one sample in a study of identical twins. TCRdb independently ran MiXCR on the 5' RACE reads; one entry per CDR3 protein. Of approximately 260,000 distinct CDR3 sequences detected, over 13% appear once; the ten largest clones hold under 9.5%. Sequencing was performed on memory (CD45RO+) T cells sorted from blood. The receptors were sampled from a woman under 30 in good health. The CDR3 runs from the conserved cysteine through the conserved F or W. Fields, in order: clone size, J gene, D gene, V gene, CDR3 protein, CDR3 DNA. A D gene is named only where the DNA matches it firmly. Size tells how often a clone was seen (once, few, many) or the class of an expanded clone, and some rows leave it out.

-	TRBJ2-7	-	TRBV12-3/TRBV12-4	CASSLNQNYEQYF	TGTGCCAGCAGTTTGAACCAGAACTACGAGCAGTACTTC
few	TRBJ2-5	TRBD2	TRBV3-1	CASSQRGSGGDETQYF	TGTGCCAGCAGCCAAAGAGGTAGCGGGGGCGATGAGACCCAGTACTTC
few	TRBJ2-2	TRBD2	TRBV7-9	CASSLERTSGTTGELFF	TGTGCCAGCAGCTTAGAGAGGACTAGCGGGACCACCGGGGAGCTGTTTTTT
few	TRBJ2-2	-	TRBV5-1	CASGPLRAGGTGELFF	TGCGCCAGCGGACCCTTGCGAGCCGGGGGCACCGGGGAGCTGTTTTTT
many	TRBJ1-6	-	TRBV10-2	CASSAGSGSPLHF	TGCGCCAGCAGTGCGGGCTCTGGTTCACCCCTCCACTTT
-	TRBJ2-2	-	TRBV20-1	CSATPGVNTGELFF	TGCAGTGCTACCCCGGGAGTGAACACCGGGGAGCTGTTTTTT
-	TRBJ2-5	-	TRBV7-2	CASSFNGVGRGQETQYF	TGTGCCAGCAGCTTTAACGGGGTTGGTAGGGGCCAAGAGACCCAGTACTTC
-	TRBJ2-3	TRBD2	TRBV20-1	CSARDLLAGGPRDTQYF	TGCAGTGCTAGAGATTTACTAGCGGGAGGGCCTAGAGATACGCAGTATTTT
-	TRBJ2-1	TRBD2	TRBV6-2/TRBV6-3	CASSPFSGLAGFYNEQFF	TGTGCCAGCAGTCCATTTTCGGGACTAGCGGGGTTCTACAATGAGCAGTTCTTC
-	TRBJ1-5	-	TRBV5-7	CASSLGFWGLGDQPQHF	TGTGCCAGCAGCTTAGGTTTCTGGGGCTTGGGGGATCAGCCCCAGCATTTT
-	TRBJ2-1	TRBD2	TRBV29-1	CSGGGTSGRASYNEQFF	TGCAGCGGGGGGGGGACTAGCGGGAGGGCCTCCTACAATGAGCAGTTCTTC
-	TRBJ1-6	-	TRBV20-1	CSARVTGSSYNSPLHF	TGCAGTGCTAGAGTAACAGGGAGCTCCTATAATTCACCCCTCCACTTT
few	TRBJ2-7	TRBD2	TRBV20-1	CSAREREREQYF	TGCAGTGCTAGAGAGCGGGAGCGCGAGCAGTACTTC
many	TRBJ2-1	-	TRBV6-4	CASSDQWGLNEQFF	TGTGCCAGCAGTGACCAGTGGGGGCTGAATGAGCAGTTCTTC
-	TRBJ2-1	TRBD2	TRBV3-1	CASSHRGGGSYNEQFF	TGTGCCAGCAGCCACCGGGGGGGTGGCTCCTACAATGAGCAGTTCTTC
-	TRBJ2-7	-	TRBV7-2	CASSTRLGLYEQYF	TGTGCCAGCAGCACTCGACTAGGTCTGTACGAGCAGTACTTC
many	TRBJ2-1	-	TRBV5-5	CASSSGRYNEQFF	TGTGCCAGCAGTTCTGGACGGTACAATGAGCAGTTCTTC
many	TRBJ1-2	-	TRBV12-3/TRBV12-4	CASNHRGRGMSGYTF	TGTGCCAGCAACCATCGGGGCCGGGGGATGAGCGGCTACACCTTC
-	TRBJ1-6	-	TRBV7-9	CASSLDADSPLHF	TGTGCCAGCAGCTTAGACGCGGATTCACCCCTCCACTTT
-	TRBJ1-1	-	TRBV7-8	CASSLIPGYTEAFF	TGTGCCAGCAGCTTAATTCCAGGCTACACTGAAGCTTTCTTT
many	TRBJ2-7	-	TRBV12-3/TRBV12-4	CASRERASREQYF	TGTGCCAGCAGGGAGAGGGCTAGCCGCGAGCAGTACTTC
few	TRBJ2-1	-	TRBV14	CASSPVLAHTRYNEQFF	TGTGCCAGCAGCCCCGTGTTAGCGCACACTCGATACAATGAGCAGTTCTTC
-	TRBJ2-2	-	TRBV21-1	CARDRVNGELFF	TGTGCCAGGGACAGGGTTAACGGGGAGCTGTTTTTT
few	TRBJ2-3	-	TRBV12-3/TRBV12-4	CASSRRWAPGATQYF	TGTGCCAGCAGCAGGAGGTGGGCCCCCGGAGCTACGCAGTATTTT
-	TRBJ1-1	TRBD1	TRBV29-1	CSVALRDSRTEAFF	TGCAGCGTTGCACTCCGGGACAGTAGAACTGAAGCTTTCTTT
few	TRBJ1-1	-	TRBV9	CASSLSWYVPEAFF	TGTGCCAGCAGCCTCTCGTGGTACGTCCCTGAAGCTTTCTTT
few	TRBJ2-1	TRBD2	TRBV10-3	CAIETSGGANEQFF	TGTGCCATCGAGACTAGCGGGGGGGCTAATGAGCAGTTCTTC
few	TRBJ2-1	TRBD2	TRBV6-2/TRBV6-3	CASGLAGGPYNEQFF	TGTGCCAGCGGTCTAGCGGGAGGACCCTACAATGAGCAGTTCTTC
-	TRBJ2-1	-	TRBV2	CAGGQVGNEQFF	TGTGCGGGGGGGCAGGTGGGCAATGAGCAGTTCTTC
-	TRBJ2-7	TRBD1	TRBV12-3/TRBV12-4	CASSTRDRFSYEQYF	TGTGCCAGCAGTACGCGGGACAGGTTCTCCTACGAGCAGTACTTC
few	TRBJ2-2	-	TRBV7-9	CASSLAPPHTGELFF	TGTGCCAGCAGCTTAGCGCCGCCCCATACGGGGGAGCTGTTTTTT
few	TRBJ2-5	-	TRBV7-9	CASSLVGQTQYF	TGTGCCAGCAGCTTAGTGGGCCAGACCCAGTACTTC
-	TRBJ2-3	-	TRBV2	CASRPDYTDTQYF	TGTGCCAGCAGGCCGGACTACACAGATACGCAGTATTTT
-	TRBJ1-1	-	TRBV10-3	CAIRGQPDTEAFF	TGTGCCATCAGAGGACAGCCAGACACTGAAGCTTTCTTT
many	TRBJ2-7	-	TRBV29-1	CSVRSPREQYF	TGCAGCGTTAGGTCTCCTAGGGAGCAGTACTTC
-	TRBJ2-6	TRBD1	TRBV5-1	CASSLGTGGVWANVLTF	TGCGCCAGCAGCCTCGGGACAGGGGGTGTTTGGGCCAACGTCCTGACTTTC
-	TRBJ1-1	-	TRBV19	CASNPNAGVNTEAFF	TGTGCCAGTAACCCAAATGCCGGGGTGAACACTGAAGCTTTCTTT
-	TRBJ2-3	TRBD2	TRBV11-2	CASSLGLAGGGADTQYF	TGTGCCAGCAGCTTAGGACTAGCGGGAGGTGGGGCAGATACGCAGTATTTT
-	TRBJ2-1	TRBD2	TRBV15	CATSRVGSGRAHNEQFF	TGTGCCACCAGCAGAGTGGGTAGCGGGAGGGCCCACAATGAGCAGTTCTTC
-	TRBJ2-1	TRBD2	TRBV20-1	CSARDRLAEYNEQFF	TGCAGTGCTAGAGACCGACTAGCGGAGTACAATGAGCAGTTCTTC
few	TRBJ1-1	-	TRBV6-4	CARLGAGLNTEAFF	TGTGCCAGATTAGGGGCAGGGTTGAACACTGAAGCTTTCTTT
few	TRBJ1-1	-	TRBV27	CASSSLPPEAFF	TGTGCCAGCAGTTCTCTCCCCCCTGAAGCTTTCTTT
few	TRBJ1-1	-	TRBV7-9	CASSLLSTEAFF	TGTGCCAGCAGCTTATTGAGCACTGAAGCTTTCTTT
-	TRBJ1-2	-	TRBV6-2/TRBV6-3	CASSSPGRLVYGYTF	TGTGCCAGCAGTTCTCCGGGACGGTTGGTCTATGGCTACACCTTC
-	TRBJ2-5	TRBD1	TRBV6-6	CASVPGQGGTGDF	TGTGCCAGCGTACCGGGACAGGGGGGGACCGGGGACTTC
-	TRBJ2-2	-	TRBV5-1	CASSYANTGELFF	TGCGCCAGCAGCTACGCGAACACCGGGGAGCTGTTTTTT
few	TRBJ2-7	TRBD1	TRBV5-1	CASSHTGTGGSYEQYF	TGCGCCAGCAGCCATACCGGGACAGGGGGCTCCTACGAGCAGTACTTC
-	TRBJ1-5	-	TRBV30	CAWSVAGRQPQHF	TGTGCCTGGAGTGTGGCAGGGCGGCAGCCCCAGCATTTT
-	TRBJ1-6	-	TRBV12-3/TRBV12-4	CASSFTGGGSPLHF	TGTGCCAGCAGTTTTACAGGTGGCGGTTCACCCCTCCACTTT
-	TRBJ2-7	TRBD1	TRBV9	CASSAGGQGTEQYF	TGTGCCAGCAGCGCGGGGGGACAGGGGACAGAGCAGTACTTC
-	TRBJ2-7	-	TRBV20-1	CSASDRAGDEQYF	TGCAGTGCTAGCGACAGGGCGGGGGACGAGCAGTACTTC
-	TRBJ2-1	-	TRBV21-1	CASSSGLGGDEQFF	TGTGCCAGCAGTTCCGGACTAGGGGGGGATGAGCAGTTCTTC
-	TRBJ2-3	-	TRBV20-1	CSAGVFGGNTDTQYF	TGCAGTGCTGGAGTCTTTGGGGGAAACACAGATACGCAGTATTTT
-	TRBJ1-6	TRBD1	TRBV12-3/TRBV12-4	CASRGQGLLSPLHF	TGTGCCAGCAGGGGACAGGGACTACTATCACCCCTCCACTTT
-	TRBJ2-4	TRBD2	TRBV10-2	CASSDRLAGNLAKNIQYF	TGCGCCAGCAGTGATCGGCTAGCGGGCAACTTAGCCAAAAACATTCAGTACTTC
-	TRBJ1-6	-	TRBV5-1	CASSSREGTYNSPLHF	TGCGCCAGCAGCTCGAGGGAGGGTACCTATAATTCACCCCTCCACTTT
many	TRBJ2-7	-	TRBV10-1	CASSESEGGYEQYF	TGCGCCAGCAGTGAGTCGGAAGGGGGCTACGAGCAGTACTTC
few	TRBJ2-3	TRBD2	TRBV27	CASSLFSGESTDTQYF	TGTGCCAGCAGCTTATTTAGCGGGGAGAGCACAGATACGCAGTATTTT
many	TRBJ2-1	-	TRBV3-1	CASSQAAGEQFF	TGTGCCAGCAGCCAGGCGGCCGGTGAGCAGTTCTTC